This T cell receptor (beta chain) was recovered during a study of cytomegalovirus exposure and HLA in healthy donors. Per the germline V gene, CDR1 is ENHRY and CDR2 is SYGVKD. The CDR3 length is 13 residues. V lost 6 bases, J lost 2 bases, and 3 bases stayed unmatched. Study results and limitations: Overall, roughly 170 TCR beta chains were annotated as cytomegalovirus-associated. TCR clusters originating in the first cohort tended to co-occur in the 110 or so validation repertoires, according to a later analysis. It was reportedly the case that the classifier diagnosed cytomegalovirus status with high specificity and sensitivity.

Among the 120 subjects of the validation cohort, separate from the approximately 660-subject first cohort, were the donors. As concerns this clone: Its specificity is unknown.

The protocol was immunoSEQ multiplex PCR, while the TCRdb copy is restricted to in-frame clones and leaves out a portion. Of some 72,000 clones in the sample, 90% to 96% are singletons; the top ten hold roughly 1.6%. The TCR originated in a man between 18 and 29 years old in good health and CMV-seropositive. The chain is built from TRBV10-3 and TRBJ2-5; 7 nucleotides align to TRBD1. The source material was PBMCs. In nucleotides, the CDR3 is TGTGCCATCAGCCCGGGACAGCAAGAGACCCAGTACTTC. It encodes CAISPGQQETQYF.